The sequence of this T cell receptor (beta chain) was determined in a study of blood T cell repertoires in COVID-19. As for the study in general: The United States, Italy and Spain provided the acute and convalescent COVID-19 samples. In each case, the material was cDNA or gDNA derived from T cells, B-cell-depleted T cells, or PBMCs.

This clone was recorded only once. Original processing notes: How many nucleated cells were present was estimated from reference gene primer amplification. The protocol was immunoSEQ multiplex PCR, while the TCRdb copy is restricted to in-frame clones and leaves out a portion. Clonal size and the V and J genes are those of that table, whereas D and trimming came from the DNA. The repertoire holds fewer than 250,000 clones, with 80% to 90% as singletons. The V gene's germline CDR1 is MNHEY and CDR2 SMNVEV (reference sequence). The V end lost 1 base, the J end lost 3 bases, and 9 bases lay between the germline ends. The CDR3 is 14 residues long.

What was sequenced was peripheral blood. This receptor was taken from a woman of 80 years or more with acute or convalescent COVID-19. The chain recombines TRBV27 with TRBJ1-1, with D uncertain. CDR3 region: CASSLWGVDTEAFF. The CDR3 bases are TGTGCCAGCAGTTTATGGGGAGTGGACACTGAAGCTTTCTTT.